A single TCR beta chain is shown here with its context. Its antigen is as yet unknown. No patient had autoimmune disease or received systemic immunosuppression. This record belongs to a study of OX40 agonist ivuxolimab in advanced cancers. Whole-study findings and limits: The specificity for antigen of the expanded peripheral T cells was not determined.

This CDR3 is 15 amino acids long. Per the germline V gene, CDR1 is KGHSH and CDR2 is LQKENI. V shed 1 base and J 4 bases; nucleotides not matched to a gene: 3. The data were produced by immunoSEQ multiplex PCR, yet TCRdb's version contains in-frame clones alone and is incomplete. The sample has some 83,000 clones; approximately 84% are singletons. V is TRBV18 and J is TRBJ2-3, with TRBD1 matching 9 bases. The starting material was CD4+ or CD8+ T cells sorted from blood, obtained in a trial of the OX40 agonist ivuxolimab. The sequence was obtained from an adult with an advanced solid tumor such as melanoma, head and neck, liver or kidney cancer. The CDR3 loop reads CASSPRTGVPDTQYF. As DNA, the CDR3 is TGTGCCAGCTCACCACGGACAGGGGTTCCAGATACGCAGTATTTT.